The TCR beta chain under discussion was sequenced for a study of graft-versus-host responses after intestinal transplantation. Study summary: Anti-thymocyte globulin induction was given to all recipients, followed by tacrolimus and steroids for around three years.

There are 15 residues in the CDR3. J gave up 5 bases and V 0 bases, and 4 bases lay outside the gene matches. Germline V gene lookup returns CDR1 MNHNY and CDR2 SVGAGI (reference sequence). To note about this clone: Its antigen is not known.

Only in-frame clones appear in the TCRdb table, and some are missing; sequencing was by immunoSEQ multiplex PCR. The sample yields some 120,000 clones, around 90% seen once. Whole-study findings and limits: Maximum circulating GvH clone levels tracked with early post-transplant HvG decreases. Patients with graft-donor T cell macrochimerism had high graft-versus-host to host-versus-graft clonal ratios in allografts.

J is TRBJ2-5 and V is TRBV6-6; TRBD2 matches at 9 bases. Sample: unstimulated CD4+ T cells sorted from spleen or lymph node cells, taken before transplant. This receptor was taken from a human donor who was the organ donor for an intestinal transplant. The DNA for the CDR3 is TGTGCCAGCAGTTACTCTAGCGGGAGAGGCGAGACCCAGTACTTC. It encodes CASSYSSGRGETQYF.